This T cell receptor (beta chain) stems from a study of T cells in Graves' hyperthyroidism and ophthalmopathy. The V end was cut by 4 bases, the J end by 8 bases, with 14 bases between. The CDR3 has 14 amino acids. Germline assignment: CDR1 KGHDR and CDR2 SFDVKD. Regions amplified from RNA transcripts were the TCR beta CDR3 regions. HTBI primers were employed in a first-round RT-PCR of the TCR CDR3. TCRdb reanalysed the multiplex PCR reads using MiXCR and keeps one entry per CDR3 protein. The repertoire holds about 330,000 distinct CDR3 sequences, with about an eighth as singletons. This clonotype was detected a few times.

Sequencing was done on a sample of blood. The rearrangement uses TRBV24-1 and TRBJ2-1; D is perhaps TRBD1 (6 bases). The source is a woman aged 40 to 55 with Graves' ophthalmopathy. The CDR3 coding sequence is TGTGCCACCAGTGACCCCTCACAGGGCGATGAGCAGTTCTTC. This gives the protein CATSDPSQGDEQFF.